These 2 T cell receptor beta chains were sequenced from one sample in a study of vaccination and CD4 T cells after COVID-19. These receptors lack a known antigen. Stated treatment: approximately 10-day PBMC culture with coronavirus spike peptide pools or control peptides (ViraFEST assay). Sequenced with the Oncomine TCR Beta short-read assay was DNA taken from cultured CD4+ T cells. Each CDR3 protein gets one entry after TCRdb re-called the PCR reads with MiXCR. Of over 14,000 distinct CDR3 sequences listed, around 67% are singletons. Sequencing was performed on CD4+ T cells from blood, cultured in vitro. The source of these receptors is a human donor who had recovered from COVID-19.

The chain is built from TRBV27 and TRBJ1-2; D is possibly TRBD1 (5 bases). The CDR3 is made up of 13 amino acids. The germline V gene has CDR1 MNHEY and CDR2 SMNVEV (reference sequence). V lost 6 bases and J 4 bases, leaving 12 bases between the germline ends. The CDR3: CASRSQQAYGYTF. The CDR3 DNA sequence: TGTGCCAGCAGGTCTCAACAGGCCTATGGCTACACCTTC.

The V gene is TRBV28, the J gene TRBJ1-1; D uncertain. Trimming took 6 bases from V and 5 from J, leaving 19 bases between them. The CDR3 consists of 15 residues. Germline CDR1 MDHEN, CDR2 SYDVKM. The CDR3 sequence: CASRFFLGGRTEAFF. The CDR3 DNA reads as TGTGCCAGCAGGTTCTTTCTTGGTGGCAGGACTGAAGCTTTCTTT.